This T cell receptor (beta chain) was observed in a study of technical replicates of blood from a few donors. Repertoires were generated with immunoSEQ multiplex PCR, while TCRdb's copy carries only in-frame clones and drops some. In the table there are around 60,000 clones, roughly 90% of which are singletons. This CDR3 is built from 14 residues. Losses at the gene ends were 8 bases for V and 5 bases for J; bases not matched to a gene: 9. CDR1 is MNHNS, CDR2 SASEGT, per germline. The sequencing input was PBMCs. This receptor was taken from a human donor in good health. Some clones in this sample may be carry-over from other donors' samples. The chain carries TRBV6-1 and TRBJ2-5; 9 bases match TRBD1. The CDR3 here is CASWRGQGRETQYF. The CDR3 coding sequence is TGTGCCAGCTGGAGGGGACAGGGTAGGGAGACCCAGTACTTC.